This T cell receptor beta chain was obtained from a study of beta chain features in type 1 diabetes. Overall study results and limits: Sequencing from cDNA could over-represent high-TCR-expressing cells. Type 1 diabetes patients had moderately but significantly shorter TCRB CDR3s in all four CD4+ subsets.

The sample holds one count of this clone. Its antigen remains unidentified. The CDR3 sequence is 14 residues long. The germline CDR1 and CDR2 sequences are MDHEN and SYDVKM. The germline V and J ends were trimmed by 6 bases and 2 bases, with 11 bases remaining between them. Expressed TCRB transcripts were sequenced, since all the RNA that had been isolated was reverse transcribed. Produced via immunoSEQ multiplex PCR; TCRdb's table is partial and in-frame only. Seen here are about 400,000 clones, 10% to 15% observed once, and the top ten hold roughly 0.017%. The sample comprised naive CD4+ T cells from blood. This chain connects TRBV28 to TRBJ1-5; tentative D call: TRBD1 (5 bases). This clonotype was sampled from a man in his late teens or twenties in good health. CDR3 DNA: TGTGCCAGCAGAGGAGGGGCGGGCAATCAGCCCCAGCATTTT. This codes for CASRGGAGNQPQHF. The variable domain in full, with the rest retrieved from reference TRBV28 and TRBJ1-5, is DVKVTQSSRYLVKRTGEKVFLECVQDMDHENMFWYRQDPGLGLRLIYFSYDVKMKEKGDIPEGYSVSREKKERFSLILESASTNQTSMYLCASRGGAGNQPQHFGDGTRLSIL.